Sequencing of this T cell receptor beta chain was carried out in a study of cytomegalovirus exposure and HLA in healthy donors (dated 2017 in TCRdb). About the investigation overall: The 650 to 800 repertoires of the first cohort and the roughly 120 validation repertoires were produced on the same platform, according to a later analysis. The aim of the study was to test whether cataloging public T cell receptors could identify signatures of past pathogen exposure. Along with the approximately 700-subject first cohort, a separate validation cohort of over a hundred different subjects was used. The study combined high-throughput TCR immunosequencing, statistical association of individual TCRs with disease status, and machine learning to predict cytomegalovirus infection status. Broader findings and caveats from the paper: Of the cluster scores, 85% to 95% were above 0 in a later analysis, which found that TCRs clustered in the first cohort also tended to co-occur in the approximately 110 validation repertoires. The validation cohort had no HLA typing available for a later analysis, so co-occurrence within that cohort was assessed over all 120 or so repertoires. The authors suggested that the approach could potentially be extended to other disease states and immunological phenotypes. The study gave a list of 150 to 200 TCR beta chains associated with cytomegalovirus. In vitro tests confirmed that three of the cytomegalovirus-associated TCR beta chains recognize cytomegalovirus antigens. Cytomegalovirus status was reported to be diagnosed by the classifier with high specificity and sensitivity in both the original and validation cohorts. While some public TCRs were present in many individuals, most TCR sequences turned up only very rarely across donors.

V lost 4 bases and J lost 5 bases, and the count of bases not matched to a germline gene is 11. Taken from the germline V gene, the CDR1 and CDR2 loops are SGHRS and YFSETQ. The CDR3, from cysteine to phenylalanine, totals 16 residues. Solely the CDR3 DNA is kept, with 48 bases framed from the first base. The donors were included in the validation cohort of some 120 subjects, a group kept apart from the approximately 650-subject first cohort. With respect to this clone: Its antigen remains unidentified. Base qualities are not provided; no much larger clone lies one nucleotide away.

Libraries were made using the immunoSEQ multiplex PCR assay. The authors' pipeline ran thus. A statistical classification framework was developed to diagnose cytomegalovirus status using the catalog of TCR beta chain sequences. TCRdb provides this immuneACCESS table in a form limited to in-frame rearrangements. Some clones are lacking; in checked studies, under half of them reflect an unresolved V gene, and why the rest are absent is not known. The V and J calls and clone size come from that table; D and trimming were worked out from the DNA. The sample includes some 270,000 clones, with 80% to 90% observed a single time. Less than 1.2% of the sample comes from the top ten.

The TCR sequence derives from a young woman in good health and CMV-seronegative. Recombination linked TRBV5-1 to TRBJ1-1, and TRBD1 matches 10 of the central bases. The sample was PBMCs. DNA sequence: TGCGCCAGCAGCCGGGACAGGGGCCTTCTAAGGACTGAAGCTTTCTTT. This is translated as CASSRDRGLLRTEAFF.